This T cell receptor beta chain comes out of a study of CD8+ T cells in alopecia areata. Findings and limits, study-wide: In scalp samples, resident alphabeta T cells of normal skin are also sequenced.

Peripheral blood and lesional scalp punch biopsies were taken from alopecia areata patients. CDR1 is MNHEY and CDR2 is SVGAGI in the germline V gene. V dropped 2 bases and J dropped 7 bases, with 15 bases sitting between them. This CDR3 has 14 amino acids. cDNA prepared by RNA extraction and subsequent reverse transcription served as the template for sequencing. Sequenced by immunoSEQ multiplex PCR; TCRdb stores in-frame clones only, minus some. The sample includes 110,000 to 150,000 clones, around three fifths seen only once; the top ten take about 6%. On this clone: The antigen is not known.

This sequence joins TRBV6-5 and TRBJ2-7, with D possibly matching TRBD1 (5 bases). This receptor was taken from a human donor with alopecia areata. Sequenced material: CD4+ T cells sorted from blood, taken at week 0. CDR3 in DNA: TGTGCCAGCAGTTACGGGCAGGGATGGTGGGAGCAGTACTTC. Translating gives CASSYGQGWWEQYF.